This T cell receptor beta chain was sequenced for a study of graft-versus-host responses after intestinal transplantation. About the research overall: Transplants were multivisceral, liver-intestinal, or isolated intestinal. The whole recipient group had anti-thymocyte globulin induction followed by tacrolimus and steroids for three to four years.

As to this clone: Its antigen is currently unknown.

Sequencing used immunoSEQ multiplex PCR; TCRdb keeps in-frame clones, though not all of them. Here the sample spans tens of thousands of clones, roughly 89% being singletons. Study-wide points: When patients had graft-donor T cell macrochimerism, their allografts held high graft-versus-host to host-versus-graft clonal ratios. The recipient marrow held GvH clones, and some of them showed up first in ileum or blood.

Per germline, CDR1 LGHNA and CDR2 YSLEER. This CDR3 contains 15 residues. V lost 1 base, J lost 0 bases, and 7 bases lay in between. The TCR comes from a human donor who was the organ donor for an intestinal transplant. The sequences come from unstimulated CD8+ T cells sorted from spleen or lymph node cells, collected before transplant. The rearrangement links TRBV4-3 to TRBJ2-4; D possibly corresponds to TRBD2 (6 bases). CDR3 DNA sequence: TGCGCCAGCAGCCAAGGGGGACTAGCCAAAAACATTCAGTACTTC. This translates into CASSQGGLAKNIQYF.